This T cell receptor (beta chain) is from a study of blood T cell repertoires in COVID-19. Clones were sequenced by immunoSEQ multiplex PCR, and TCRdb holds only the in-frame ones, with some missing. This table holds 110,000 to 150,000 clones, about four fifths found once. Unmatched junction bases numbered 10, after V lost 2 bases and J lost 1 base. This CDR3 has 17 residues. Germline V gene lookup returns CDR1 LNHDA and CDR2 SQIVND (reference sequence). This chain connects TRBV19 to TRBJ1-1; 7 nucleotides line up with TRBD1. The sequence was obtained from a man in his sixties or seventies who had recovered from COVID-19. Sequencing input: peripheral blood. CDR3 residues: CASSIYGPGTANTEAFF. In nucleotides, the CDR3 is TGTGCCAGTAGTATATATGGCCCCGGGACAGCGAACACTGAAGCTTTCTTT.